Shown below are 8 T cell receptor beta chains from a single sample sequenced in a study of spatial heterogeneity in lung cancer. General study points: Expanded alpha and beta TCR counts within tumors tracked tumor mutation counts.

Time point here: sample taken at primary tumor resection. These TCRs are of unknown antigen specificity. Each CDR3 protein gets one entry after TCRdb re-called the 5' RACE reads with MiXCR. Of about 1,400 distinct CDR3 sequences listed, more than 4.5% are singletons. The sample here was lung tumor tissue, taken at surgery. The receptors originated from a female donor with early-stage non-small cell lung cancer.

As concerns this clonotype: At one boundary the junction diverges from the germline segment, which might be a read error. Because this beta chain is a stray read in a library intended to capture alpha chains, its abundance should not be given much weight. The rearrangement joins TRBV3-1 to TRBJ2-7; a weak D match, TRBD2 (5 bases). The CDR3 extends over 14 amino acids. CDR1 is LGHDT, CDR2 YNNKEL, per germline (reference sequence). The CDR3 DNA follows: TGTGCCAGTAGCCCGAGGGCAGTTGAGGGAGAGCAGTACTTC. Translated: CASSPRAVEGEQYF.

A remark on this clonotype: For a library built for alpha chains, this beta chain is a stray read; little rests on its size. V and J are TRBV2 and TRBJ2-3, with TRBD1 identical over 7 bases. The germline V gene has CDR1 SNHLY and CDR2 FYNNEI. The length of the CDR3 is 16 residues. The V gene end was trimmed by 1 base and the J gene end by 0 bases; junction bases not matched to a gene: 4. Written as DNA, the CDR3 is TGTGCCAGCAGTGAAGAGGGGGCGGGTAGCACAGATACGCAGTATTTT. Protein sequence: CASSEEGAGSTDTQYF.

This clonotype showed up many times. Within a library made for alpha chains, this beta chain is off target, and its count is uninformative. The CDR3 DNA follows: TGTGCCAGCAGCCTAGCTGACAGGACCCTGGAGCAGTACTTC. This encodes CASSLADRTLEQYF. J is TRBJ2-7 and V is TRBV11-2; possibly TRBD1 for D (6 bases). The CDR3 loop spans 14 amino acids. Looked up from germline, CDR1 is SGHAT and CDR2 is FQNNGV. The V end lost 5 bases, the J end lost 7 bases, and 18 bases lay between the germline ends.

By sample fraction, this clonotype is medium-sized. This beta chain came through as a stray read in a library set up for alpha chains, and its size says little. V is TRBV20-1 and J is TRBJ2-1; D ambiguous. V lost 4 bases and J lost 9, with 13 bases in between. Germline values: CDR1 DFQATT, CDR2 SNEGSKA (reference sequence). This CDR3 has 12 amino acids. CDR3 in amino acids: CSATNRGGEQFF. CDR3 DNA: TGCAGTGCTACAAATAGAGGCGGTGAGCAGTTCTTC.

This clonotype was seen ten or more times. Within a library made for alpha chains, this beta chain is off target, and its count is uninformative. The chain couples TRBV27 to TRBJ1-2; no definite D call. CDR3 length: 14 residues. The V gene's germline CDR1 is MNHEY and CDR2 SMNVEV (reference sequence). V lost 7 bases and J lost 6, with 18 bases in between. CDR3 in amino acids: CASILLGSIDGYTF. The CDR3 bases are TGTGCCAGCATCCTCCTGGGTAGTATAGATGGCTACACCTTC.

This clonotype is labeled medium-sized. Since it is a stray read in a library aimed at alpha chains, this beta chain has a size that is not meaningful. The chain joins TRBV28 to TRBJ2-5, with D possibly matching TRBD2 (6 bases). Germline CDR1 MDHEN, CDR2 SYDVKM. The CDR3 runs 15 residues. Trimming stripped 3 bases from V and 4 bases from J, with 15 bases between. The CDR3 nucleotides are TGTGCCAGCAGTTTGGGGGGTTATCAGGGAGAGACCCAGTACTTC. This translates into CASSLGGYQGETQYF.

By share, this clonotype counts as medium-sized. With the library built for alpha chains, this beta chain is off target and its frequency is not meaningful. This rearrangement joins TRBV5-1 to TRBJ2-3, with 8 nucleotides matching TRBD2. Germline CDR1 SGHRS, CDR2 YFSETQ. The CDR3 sequence is 16 residues long. J gave up 0 bases and V 4 bases, and 7 bases lay outside the gene matches. CDR3 in amino acids: CASSTEAGVSTDTQYF. For the CDR3, the DNA is TGCGCCAGCAGCACCGAAGCGGGGGTTAGCACAGATACGCAGTATTTT.

Regarding this clonotype: A library made for alpha chains picked up this beta chain off target, so its size means little. The rearrangement links TRBV4-3 to TRBJ2-3; 10 nucleotides agree with TRBD2. The V and J ends lost 4 bases and 4 bases, in that order; junction bases with no gene match: 8. The CDR3 extends over 16 amino acids. Germline CDR1 and CDR2: LGHNA and YSLEER. The CDR3 nucleotides read TGCGCCAGCAGCCGAACTAGCGGGATAGTTGCAGATACGCAGTATTTT. As protein: CASSRTSGIVADTQYF.